This T cell receptor beta chain was observed in a study of control samples from healthy donors and cancer patients. V gave up 1 base and J gave up 1 base, with 7 bases separating them. Germline V CDR1 and CDR2: LNHDA, SQIVND (reference sequence). The CDR3 is 14 amino acids. The assay was immunoSEQ multiplex PCR, and TCRdb's table has in-frame clones only and misses some. The repertoire holds roughly 76,000 clones, with 80% to 95% as singletons. The sample consisted of PBMCs. The TCR comes from a woman aged 40 to 49 with lung cancer. The V call is TRBV19, the J call TRBJ1-1; D not certain. This CDR3 is CASSIAFPNTEAFF. The CDR3 coding sequence is TGTGCCAGTAGTATAGCCTTTCCGAACACTGAAGCTTTCTTT.